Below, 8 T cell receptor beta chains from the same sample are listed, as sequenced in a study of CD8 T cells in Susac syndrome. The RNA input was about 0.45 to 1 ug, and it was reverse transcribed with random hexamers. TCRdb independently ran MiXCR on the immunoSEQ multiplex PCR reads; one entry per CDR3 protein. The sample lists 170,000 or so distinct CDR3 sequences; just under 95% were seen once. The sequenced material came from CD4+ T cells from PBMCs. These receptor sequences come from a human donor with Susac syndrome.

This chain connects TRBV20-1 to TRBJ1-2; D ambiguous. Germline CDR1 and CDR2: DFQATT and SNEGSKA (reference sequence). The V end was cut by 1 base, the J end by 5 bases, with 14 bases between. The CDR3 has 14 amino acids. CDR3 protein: CSARVGSQSYGYTF. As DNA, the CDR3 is TGCAGTGCTAGAGTTGGTAGCCAAAGTTATGGCTACACCTTC.

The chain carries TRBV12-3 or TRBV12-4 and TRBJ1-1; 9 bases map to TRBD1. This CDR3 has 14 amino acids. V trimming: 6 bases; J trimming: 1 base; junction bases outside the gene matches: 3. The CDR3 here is CASRIQGANTEAFF. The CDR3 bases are TGTGCCAGCAGAATACAGGGGGCGAACACTGAAGCTTTCTTT.

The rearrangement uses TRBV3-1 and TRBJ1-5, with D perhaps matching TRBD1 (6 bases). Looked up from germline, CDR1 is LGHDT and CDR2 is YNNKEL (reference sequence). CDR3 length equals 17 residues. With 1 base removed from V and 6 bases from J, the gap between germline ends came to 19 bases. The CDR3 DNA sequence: TGTGCCAGCAGCCAAGGAAGGGGGTTCTCCCTAAGTCAGCCCCAGCATTTT. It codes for CASSQGRGFSLSQPQHF.

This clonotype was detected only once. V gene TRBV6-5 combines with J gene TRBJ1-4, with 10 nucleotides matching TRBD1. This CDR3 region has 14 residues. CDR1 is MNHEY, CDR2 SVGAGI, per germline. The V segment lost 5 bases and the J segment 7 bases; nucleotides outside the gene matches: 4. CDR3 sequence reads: CASSHDRGPEKLFF. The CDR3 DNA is TGTGCCAGCAGTCACGACAGGGGGCCTGAAAAACTGTTTTTT.

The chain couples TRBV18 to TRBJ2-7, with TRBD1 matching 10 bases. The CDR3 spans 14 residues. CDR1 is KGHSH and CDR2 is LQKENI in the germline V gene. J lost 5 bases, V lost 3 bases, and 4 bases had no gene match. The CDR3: CASSPRQGANEQYF. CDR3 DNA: TGTGCCAGCTCACCTCGACAGGGGGCGAACGAGCAGTACTTC.

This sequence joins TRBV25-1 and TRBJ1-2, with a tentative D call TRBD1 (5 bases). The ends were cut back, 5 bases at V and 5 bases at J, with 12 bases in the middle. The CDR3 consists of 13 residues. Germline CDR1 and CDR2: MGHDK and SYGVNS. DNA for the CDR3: TGTGCCAGCAGTTTGGGGGGACTATATGGCTACACCTTC. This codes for CASSLGGLYGYTF.

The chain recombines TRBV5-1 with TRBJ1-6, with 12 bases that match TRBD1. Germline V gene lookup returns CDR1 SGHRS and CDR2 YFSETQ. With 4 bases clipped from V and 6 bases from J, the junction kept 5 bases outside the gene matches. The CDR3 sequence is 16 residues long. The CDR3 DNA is TGCGCCAGCAGCCTGGGACAGGGGGCGCGTAATTCACCCCTCCACTTT. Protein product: CASSLGQGARNSPLHF.

CDR3 DNA: TGCAGTGCTAGAGATCCGGGCAGGGCCCACAATCAGCCCCAGCATTTT. Protein product: CSARDPGRAHNQPQHF. V gene TRBV20-1 combines with J gene TRBJ1-5, with D maybe TRBD1 (5 bases). This CDR3 is 16 amino acids long. The V gene lost 0 bases and the J gene lost 3 bases, with 15 bases spanning the gap. The germline V gene has CDR1 DFQATT and CDR2 SNEGSKA (reference sequence).